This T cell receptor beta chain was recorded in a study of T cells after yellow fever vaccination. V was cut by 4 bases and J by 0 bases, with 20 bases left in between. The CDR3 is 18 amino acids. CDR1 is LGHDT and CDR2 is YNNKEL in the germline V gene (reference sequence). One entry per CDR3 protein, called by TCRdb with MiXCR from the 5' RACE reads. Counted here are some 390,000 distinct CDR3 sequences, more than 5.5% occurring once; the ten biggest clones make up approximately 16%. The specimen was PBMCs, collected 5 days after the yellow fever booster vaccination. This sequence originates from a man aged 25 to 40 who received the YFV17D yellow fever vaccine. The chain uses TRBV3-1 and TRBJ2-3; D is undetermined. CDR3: CASSRNMGIYTSTDTQYF. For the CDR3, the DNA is TGTGCCAGCAGCCGCAACATGGGGATATATACTAGCACAGATACGCAGTATTTT.